Listed here are 22 T cell receptor beta chains from one sample, sequenced in a study of CD8 T cells in ankylosing spondylitis. No antigen has been identified for these receptors. Findings and limits, study-wide: What appeared characteristic of ankylosing spondylitis blood was a TCR beta motif of fewer than ten highly homologous variants.

TCRdb called the 5' RACE reads again in MiXCR, with one record for every CDR3 protein. The data hold more than 600,000 distinct CDR3 sequences, with 15% to 20% observed a single time. Source material: blood, either unsorted or a sorted T cell fraction (not recorded which). Every receptor here comes from a male donor with ankylosing spondylitis.

This clonotype showed up just a few times. This sequence joins TRBV18 and TRBJ1-4; D is undetermined. The CDR3 has 16 residues. The germline V and J ends were trimmed by 6 bases and 0 bases, with 14 bases remaining between them. In germline, CDR1 is KGHSH, CDR2 LQKENI. CDR3 sequence: CASSLDGSATNEKLFF. The CDR3 DNA reads TGTGCCAGCTCCCTGGACGGGAGCGCAACTAATGAAAAACTGTTTTTT.

The chain has TRBV20-1 and TRBJ1-1; D gene uncertain. The CDR3 totals 11 residues. The ends were cut back, 3 bases at V and 4 bases at J, with 6 bases in the middle. The V gene's germline CDR1 is DFQATT and CDR2 SNEGSKA (reference sequence). The DNA of the CDR3 is TGCAGTGCTAGTTGGGGCACTGAAGCTTTCTTT. Its protein product is CSASWGTEAFF.

This clonotype was observed a few times. The chain recombines TRBV6-4 with TRBJ2-2; D is unresolved. Germline-derived CDR1 and CDR2 are MRHNA and SNTAGT. CDR3 size: 14 residues. Trimming stripped 6 bases from V and 2 bases from J, with 10 bases between. CDR3 sequence: CASSHGPNTGELFF. CDR3 bases: TGTGCCAGCAGCCACGGGCCAAACACCGGGGAGCTGTTTTTT.

This clonotype was observed a few times. V and J are TRBV5-1 and TRBJ2-1; 10 nucleotides align to TRBD2. Germline-derived CDR1 and CDR2 are SGHRS and YFSETQ. Germline trimming cut 0 bases from V and 3 bases from J; bases unmatched to any gene: 3. This CDR3 has 16 amino acids. CDR3 bases: TGCGCCAGCAGCTTGGGGACTAGCGGAAACTACAATGAGCAGTTCTTC. Translated: CASSLGTSGNYNEQFF.

This clonotype was seen ten or more times. This chain connects TRBV29-1 to TRBJ1-2; D is unresolved. This CDR3 contains 15 residues. Trimming pared 4 bases from V and 1 base from J, leaving 16 bases between. CDR1 SQVTM and CDR2 ANQGSEA come from the germline V gene. CDR3 nucleotide sequence: TGCAGCGTTGTAGGGTTGGGTGTGAATAACTATGGCTACACCTTC. This sequence encodes CSVVGLGVNNYGYTF.

This clonotype has a handful of counts. This rearrangement joins TRBV4-3 to TRBJ2-1; D is perhaps TRBD1 (6 bases). The V end was cut by 1 base, the J end by 3 bases, with 16 bases between. There are 17 residues in the CDR3. Germline V CDR1 and CDR2: LGHNA, YSLEER. As DNA, the CDR3 is TGCGCCAGCAGCCAAGGTTCCCCTGGGACAATCTACAATGAGCAGTTCTTC. Protein: CASSQGSPGTIYNEQFF.

J is TRBJ2-1 and V is TRBV7-3; 16 bases align to TRBD2. Germline V lookup: CDR1 SGHTA, CDR2 FQGTGA. With 5 bases clipped from V and 12 bases from J, the junction kept 4 bases outside the gene matches. There are 14 residues in the CDR3. CDR3 in amino acids: CASSPGTSGGGQFF. The CDR3 region has the DNA TGTGCCAGCAGCCCCGGGACTAGCGGGGGGGGGCAGTTCTTC.

The V gene is TRBV7-2, the J gene TRBJ1-5; D not resolved. The CDR3 consists of 14 residues. Trimming left V 1 base short and J 3 bases short, with 7 bases between. The V gene's germline CDR1 is SGHTA and CDR2 FQGNSA. For the CDR3, the DNA is TGTGCCAGCAGCTTAGAACCGAACAATCAGCCCCAGCATTTT. This translates into CASSLEPNNQPQHF.

V and J are TRBV7-9 and TRBJ2-5, with D possibly TRBD2 on 6 matching bases. Germline values: CDR1 SEHNR, CDR2 FQNEAQ (reference sequence). The CDR3 loop spans 15 amino acids. V lost 5 bases and J lost 5, with 18 bases in between. The CDR3 reads CASSQWDSKAETQYF. DNA for the CDR3: TGTGCCAGCAGCCAATGGGACTCTAAGGCGGAGACCCAGTACTTC.

V gene TRBV25-1 combines with J gene TRBJ2-5; D may be TRBD2 (5 bases). V lost 3 bases to trimming and J lost 3 bases, with 14 bases between them. The CDR3 consists of 15 residues. Germline CDR1 is MGHDK and CDR2 is SYGVNS. Here the CDR3 DNA reads TGTGCCAGCAGTGAGGGGAGCGACATCAAAGAGACCCAGTACTTC. Its protein product is CASSEGSDIKETQYF.

In nucleotides, the CDR3 is TGCAGTGCTAGAGATAGCTCAGGCCGGATTTCCTACAATGAGCAGTTCTTC. Protein sequence: CSARDSSGRISYNEQFF. This chain links TRBV20-1 with TRBJ2-1; D gene ambiguous. Trimming cost V 0 bases and J 1 base, with 16 bases left between them. Per the germline V gene, CDR1 is DFQATT and CDR2 is SNEGSKA (reference sequence). This CDR3 is built from 17 residues.

This clonotype occurred a few times. J is TRBJ2-3 and V is TRBV2; D unresolved. Germline CDR1 and CDR2: SNHLY and FYNNEI. The ends were cut back, 8 bases at V and 0 bases at J, with 6 bases in the middle. The CDR3 extends over 12 amino acids. The CDR3 loop is CASDGSTDTQYF. In DNA form, the CDR3 reads TGTGCCAGCGACGGGAGCACAGATACGCAGTATTTT.

The table lists this clonotype with a few counts. Here the CDR3 DNA reads TGTGCCTGGACCCGGGACAGGGGGTATAATTCACCCCTCCACTTT. It encodes CAWTRDRGYNSPLHF. J is TRBJ1-6 and V is TRBV30, with 11 bases aligning to TRBD1. V dropped 4 bases and J dropped 4; count of bases not matched to a gene: 3. This CDR3 has 15 residues. The V gene's germline CDR1 is GTSNPN and CDR2 SVGIG (reference sequence).

This sequence joins TRBV12-3 or TRBV12-4 and TRBJ2-5, with a weak D call TRBD2 (6 bases). This CDR3 comprises 14 residues. V was trimmed by 5 bases and J by 3 bases, leaving 13 bases between them. The chain's CDR3 is CASSPAWGEETQYF. The CDR3 DNA reads as TGTGCCAGCAGTCCCGCCTGGGGGGAAGAGACCCAGTACTTC.

This clonotype turned up a few times. This rearrangement joins TRBV29-1 to TRBJ2-1; possibly TRBD2 for D (6 bases). CDR1 SQVTM and CDR2 ANQGSEA come from the germline V gene. Trimming cost V 4 bases and J 2 bases, with 12 bases left between them. CDR3 size: 14 residues. The DNA for the CDR3 is TGCAGCGTTGGAGGCTTAGCGGCCTACAATGAGCAGTTCTTC. The encoded protein is CSVGGLAAYNEQFF.

This chain connects TRBV19 to TRBJ2-2; no firm D call. This CDR3 has 14 amino acids. CDR1 LNHDA and CDR2 SQIVND come from the germline V gene (reference sequence). Trimming took 5 bases from V and 4 from J, leaving 11 bases between them. CDR3 bases: TGTGCCAGTAGTTATGGAGACACCACCGGGGAGCTGTTTTTT. It yields the protein CASSYGDTTGELFF.

Comments on this clonotype: It may be a read error: a sequence one base away is much more abundant. The rearrangement links TRBV2 to TRBJ2-5; D not resolved. This CDR3 spans 13 amino acids. V lost 6 bases to trimming and J lost 1 base, with 9 bases between them. Germline-derived CDR1 and CDR2 are SNHLY and FYNNEI. For the CDR3, the DNA is TGTGCCAGCAGCGCCGTGGCCCAAGAGACCCAGTACTTC. Translating it yields CASSAVAQETQYF.

This clonotype was detected only a few times. This chain connects TRBV14 to TRBJ2-2; the D is unclear. The CDR3 spans 13 residues. CDR1 is SGHDN, CDR2 FVKESK, per germline. The ends were cut back, 1 base at V and 3 bases at J, with 3 bases in the middle. The CDR3 protein is CASSQAHTGELFF. The CDR3 DNA sequence: TGTGCCAGCAGCCAAGCTCACACCGGGGAGCTGTTTTTT.

The chain is built from TRBV11-2 and TRBJ2-1, with TRBD2 matching 7 bases. This CDR3 has 15 amino acids. Germline V gene lookup returns CDR1 SGHAT and CDR2 FQNNGV. V dropped 1 base and J dropped 3; count of bases not matched to a gene: 3. The CDR3 nucleotides are TGTGCCAGCAGCTTAGGGGGGGGGTTCTACAATGAGCAGTTCTTC. Translated: CASSLGGGFYNEQFF.

The chain links TRBV12-3 or TRBV12-4 to TRBJ2-7; 9 bases line up with TRBD2. J was trimmed by 2 bases and V by 5 bases; bases with no gene match: 7. This CDR3 spans 15 amino acids. The chain's CDR3 is CASSPIAGAAYEQYF. The CDR3 coding sequence is TGTGCCAGCAGTCCCATAGCGGGGGCGGCCTACGAGCAGTACTTC.

V usage is TRBV19 and J usage is TRBJ1-1; D unresolved. Germline CDR1 reads LNHDA; CDR2 reads SQIVND (reference sequence). V was clipped by 5 bases and J by 4 bases, with 8 bases between them. This CDR3 spans 12 amino acids. CDR3 nucleotides: TGTGCCAGTAGTGACGGAGGCACTGAAGCTTTCTTT. Protein product: CASSDGGTEAFF.

The rearrangement uses TRBV7-9 and TRBJ2-4; the D gene is possibly TRBD2 (6 bases). The CDR3 extends over 13 amino acids. The germline gives CDR1 SEHNR, CDR2 FQNEAQ (reference sequence). V shed 1 base and J shed 11 bases, with 12 bases lying between them. The CDR3 protein is CASSLGGTGVQYF. In DNA form, the CDR3 reads TGTGCCAGCAGCTTAGGAGGGACTGGTGTTCAGTACTTC.